Shown below are 28 T cell receptor beta chains from a single sample sequenced in a study of blood T cell repertoires in COVID-19. Repertoires were generated with immunoSEQ multiplex PCR, while TCRdb's copy carries only in-frame clones and drops some. The table includes 250,000 to 350,000 clones, roughly 86% detected once. Input material: peripheral blood. These receptors all come from a man younger than 35 with active or convalescent COVID-19.

This chain uses TRBV19 with TRBJ1-2; TRBD1 is a possible D gene (6 bases). The V gene's germline CDR1 is LNHDA and CDR2 SQIVND (reference sequence). Trimming removed 4 bases from V and 4 bases from J, with 13 bases in between. The CDR3 contains 14 residues. The CDR3 DNA reads as TGTGCCAGTAGTAAAGCGGGGGCGGGCTATGGCTACACCTTC. It codes for CASSKAGAGYGYTF.

This clone was counted once. The chain carries TRBV29-1 and TRBJ1-2; D is undetermined. The CDR3 has 12 residues. CDR1 SQVTM and CDR2 ANQGSEA come from the germline V gene. Trimming removed 0 bases from V and 8 bases from J, with 10 bases in between. The chain's CDR3 is CSVEDSTDGYTF. The DNA of the CDR3 is TGCAGCGTTGAAGATAGTACAGACGGCTACACCTTC.

The chain combines TRBV6-5 with TRBJ1-5, with a tentative D call TRBD1 (5 bases). Germline CDR1 is MNHEY and CDR2 is SVGAGI. With 2 bases removed from V and 0 bases from J, the gap between germline ends came to 11 bases. The CDR3 sequence is 16 residues long. The CDR3 bases are TGTGCCAGCAGTTACCGACAGCCTTATAGCAATCAGCCCCAGCATTTT. Its translation is CASSYRQPYSNQPQHF.

The chain uses TRBV6-5 and TRBJ2-5; 14 bases are a match to TRBD2. V trimming: 7 bases; J trimming: 5 bases; junction bases outside the gene matches: 6. CDR3 length: 15 residues. The germline V gene encodes CDR1 MNHEY and CDR2 SVGAGI. CDR3 coding DNA: TGTGCCAGCACTAGACTAGCGGGGGGGCGGGAGACCCAGTACTTC. Translating it yields CASTRLAGGRETQYF.

The chain is built from TRBV9 and TRBJ1-4, with 8 positions matching TRBD1. J gave up 8 bases and V 3 bases, and 9 bases lay outside the gene matches. CDR3 length: 15 residues. From germline, CDR1 is SGDLS and CDR2 YYNGEE. The CDR3 loop reads CASSATGTGDEKLFF. For the CDR3, the DNA is TGTGCCAGCAGCGCCACCGGGACAGGAGACGAAAAACTGTTTTTT.

The chain combines TRBV4-2 with TRBJ2-7; weak D call: TRBD2 (6 bases). The germline gives CDR1 LGHNA, CDR2 YNFKEQ. V lost 0 bases and J lost 0, with 15 bases in between. The CDR3 has 17 amino acids. The CDR3 protein is CASSQEGMTRGSYEQYF. CDR3 bases: TGTGCCAGCAGCCAAGAGGGAATGACTAGGGGCTCCTACGAGCAGTACTTC.

The chain recombines TRBV6-5 with TRBJ2-5; 10 bases fit TRBD2. V lost 7 bases, J lost 0 bases, and 5 bases stayed unmatched. The CDR3 totals 15 residues. Per germline, CDR1 MNHEY and CDR2 SVGAGI. CDR3 region: CASNPAGGYQETQYF. The DNA for the CDR3 is TGTGCCAGCAATCCAGCGGGGGGGTACCAAGAGACCCAGTACTTC.

The chain joins TRBV7-9 to TRBJ2-7; 8 nucleotides agree with TRBD1. CDR1 SEHNR and CDR2 FQNEAQ come from the germline V gene (reference sequence). This CDR3 has 14 amino acids. With 4 bases clipped from V and 3 bases from J, the junction kept 5 bases outside the gene matches. As DNA, the CDR3 is TGTGCCAGCAGCTCCCGGACAGGGAGCTACGAGCAGTACTTC. This translates into CASSSRTGSYEQYF.

This clone occurred once. J is TRBJ1-2 and V is TRBV7-8; a weak D match, TRBD1 (5 bases). The germline V gene has CDR1 SGHVS and CDR2 FQNEAQ. The CDR3 has 13 amino acids. Trimming took off 3 bases at V and 5 bases at J, with 10 bases between the two ends. DNA of the CDR3: TGTGCCAGCAGCTTGGAGGGGCTTTATGGCTACACCTTC. It is translated as CASSLEGLYGYTF.

The V call is TRBV7-9, the J call TRBJ2-2; 8 bases align to TRBD1. Germline-derived CDR1 and CDR2 are SEHNR and FQNEAQ (reference sequence). V dropped 5 bases and J dropped 4; count of bases not matched to a gene: 6. The CDR3 sequence is 15 residues long. The CDR3 loop reads CASSLMTGATGELFF. Here the CDR3 DNA reads TGTGCCAGCAGCCTTATGACAGGGGCCACCGGGGAGCTGTTTTTT. The complete variable domain, with remaining parts taken from reference TRBV7-9 and TRBJ2-2, reads DTGVSQNPRHKITKRGQNVTFRCDPISEHNRLYWYRQTLGQGPEFLTYFQNEAQLEKSRLLSDRFSAERPKGSFSTLEIQRTEQGDSAMYLCASSLMTGATGELFFGEGSRLTVL.

The chain employs TRBV5-4 and TRBJ2-5; 7 bases are a match to TRBD1. J lost 2 bases, V lost 4 bases, and 2 bases had no gene match. Per germline, CDR1 SGHNT and CDR2 YYREEE (reference sequence). The CDR3 extends over 13 amino acids. CDR3 residues: CASSDRVQETQYF. CDR3 nucleotide sequence: TGTGCCAGCAGCGACAGGGTACAAGAGACCCAGTACTTC.

The J gene is TRBJ2-3, the V gene TRBV10-2; 8 bases are a match to TRBD2. This CDR3 comprises 15 residues. Germline loops: CDR1 WSHSY, CDR2 SAAADI. J was trimmed by 5 bases and V by 2 bases; bases with no gene match: 6. In DNA form, the CDR3 reads TGCGCCAGCAGTGAGGTTAGCGGGGCGGGAGATACGCAGTATTTT. This sequence encodes CASSEVSGAGDTQYF.

The genes are TRBV4-2 and TRBJ2-1; 8 bases are a match to TRBD2. Germline V lookup: CDR1 LGHNA, CDR2 YNFKEQ. V gave up 6 bases and J gave up 6 bases; unmatched junction bases: 7. The CDR3 loop spans 14 amino acids. CDR3 sequence: CASSLAGQSNEQFF. CDR3 nucleotide sequence: TGTGCCAGCAGTTTAGCGGGGCAAAGCAATGAGCAGTTCTTC.

The chain is built from TRBV9 and TRBJ2-1; 8 nucleotides line up with TRBD2. The ends lost 4 bases at V and 0 bases at J; junction bases unmatched: 9. The CDR3 is 17 residues long. CDR1 is SGDLS and CDR2 is YYNGEE in the germline V gene. The CDR3 sequence: CASSPEGRGVSYNEQFF. CDR3 nucleotides: TGTGCCAGCAGCCCCGAGGGGCGGGGGGTCTCCTACAATGAGCAGTTCTTC.

CDR3 nucleotides: TGCGCCAGCAGCCAAGAGGGGGGGGCGAATCAGCCCCAGCATTTT. It encodes CASSQEGGANQPQHF. The rearrangement joins TRBV4-3 to TRBJ1-5; D is perhaps TRBD1 (6 bases). V lost 0 bases and J 4 bases, leaving 10 bases between the germline ends. The CDR3 sequence is 15 residues long. Germline V gives CDR1 LGHNA, CDR2 YSLEER.

The chain carries TRBV5-6 and TRBJ2-2; 11 bases match TRBD2. CDR1 and CDR2 from the germline V gene are SGHDT and YYEEEE. After removal of 10 bases from V and 6 bases from J, the junction contained 11 bases not matched to a gene. The CDR3 extends over 15 amino acids. The CDR3 is CAGSSTSGVAGELFF. The DNA of the CDR3 is TGTGCCGGAAGCTCGACTAGCGGGGTTGCCGGGGAGCTGTTTTTT.

V usage is TRBV3-1 (or the pseudogene TRBV3-2) and J usage is TRBJ2-5; TRBD1 agrees at 9 bases. Trimming at V came to 0 bases and at J to 4 bases, leaving 3 bases not matched to a gene. The length of the CDR3 is 15 residues. From germline, CDR1 is LGHDT and CDR2 YNNKEL (reference sequence). The CDR3 loop reads CASSQDMDRGETQYF. CDR3 DNA sequence: TGTGCCAGCAGCCAAGATATGGACAGGGGAGAGACCCAGTACTTC.

This clone has only one observation. J is TRBJ1-2 and V is TRBV4-1; TRBD1 matches at 7 bases. Germline V gives CDR1 MGHRA, CDR2 YSYEKL. J was trimmed by 3 bases and V by 4 bases; bases with no gene match: 14. The CDR3 sequence is 17 residues long. The chain's CDR3 is CASSLGGVNRGDYGYTF. In DNA, the CDR3 is TGCGCCAGCAGCCTCGGCGGGGTGAACAGGGGCGACTATGGCTACACCTTC.

The chain uses TRBV3-1 (or the pseudogene TRBV3-2) and TRBJ2-1; 7 positions agree with TRBD2. Germline CDR1 and CDR2: LGHDT and YNNKEL (reference sequence). This CDR3 contains 15 residues. V lost 4 bases, J lost 0 bases, and 3 bases stayed unmatched. The CDR3 here is CASSLGLFSYNEQFF. The CDR3 coding sequence is TGTGCCAGCAGCCTGGGACTATTCTCCTACAATGAGCAGTTCTTC.

V usage is TRBV2 and J usage is TRBJ2-2; a weak D match, TRBD1 (5 bases). Trimming stripped 5 bases from V and 0 bases from J, with 13 bases between. The CDR3 is made up of 16 amino acids. Looked up from germline, CDR1 is SNHLY and CDR2 is FYNNEI. CDR3 residues: CASSRPGITNTGELFF. In nucleotides, the CDR3 is TGTGCCAGCAGTAGACCAGGGATAACGAACACCGGGGAGCTGTTTTTT.

This clone was counted between two and nine times. The chain combines TRBV2 with TRBJ2-7, with 9 bases fitting TRBD2. Germline loops: CDR1 SNHLY, CDR2 FYNNEI. V lost 7 bases to trimming and J lost 2 bases; unmatched junction nucleotides: 6. The CDR3 length is 14 residues. The CDR3 coding sequence is TGTGCCAGCAACCCTAGCGGGATTCCCTACGAGCAGTACTTC. Translating gives CASNPSGIPYEQYF.

The V and J genes are TRBV9 and TRBJ1-1; tentatively, D is TRBD1 (5 bases). Germline CDR1 SGDLS, CDR2 YYNGEE. Trimming stripped 3 bases from V and 6 bases from J, with 9 bases between. The CDR3 loop spans 12 amino acids. The CDR3 nucleotides read TGTGCCAGCAGCGGGGGAGGGGCTGAAGCTTTCTTT. This translates into CASSGGGAEAFF.

V is TRBV7-2 and J is TRBJ2-3; unclear D gene. Between the trimmed V and J ends, which lost 5 bases and 2 bases, there was a span of 8 bases. The CDR3 loop spans 13 amino acids. The germline gives CDR1 SGHTA, CDR2 FQGNSA. The CDR3 protein is CASSPGSTDTQYF. The DNA for the CDR3 is TGTGCCAGCAGCCCCGGTTCCACAGATACGCAGTATTTT.

In this sample, this clone turned up once. The chain combines TRBV29-1 with TRBJ1-3; D is perhaps TRBD1 (6 bases). V gave up 3 bases and J gave up 3 bases, with 6 bases separating them. Per germline, CDR1 SQVTM and CDR2 ANQGSEA. This CDR3 has 12 amino acids. The chain's CDR3 is CSVDRGGNTIYF. CDR3 in DNA: TGCAGCGTTGACAGGGGTGGAAACACCATATATTTT. Full variable domain (missing parts from reference TRBV29-1 and TRBJ1-3): SAVISQKPSRDICQRGTSLTIQCQVDSQVTMMFWYRQQPGQSLTLIATANQGSEATYESGFVIDKFPISRPNLTFSTLTVSNMSPEDSSIYLCSVDRGGNTIYFGEGSWLTVV.

V and J are TRBV9 and TRBJ2-3; 7 bases are shared with TRBD2. CDR1 and CDR2 (germline): SGDLS, YYNGEE. This CDR3 spans 17 amino acids. After removal of 8 bases from V and 2 bases from J, the junction contained 17 bases not matched to a gene. As DNA, the CDR3 is TGTGCCAGTTCGGGGGGAAGCGGTGCGGGATCCACAGATACGCAGTATTTT. Its protein product is CASSGGSGAGSTDTQYF.

V and J are TRBV19 and TRBJ2-1, with 7 nucleotides matching TRBD2. J was trimmed by 3 bases and V by 6 bases; bases with no gene match: 8. The CDR3 is made up of 15 amino acids. CDR1 is LNHDA, CDR2 SQIVND, per germline (reference sequence). CDR3 sequence: CASRDLAGVYNEQFF. The DNA for the CDR3 is TGTGCCAGTAGAGACCTGGCGGGGGTCTACAATGAGCAGTTCTTC.

This clone was detected once. The chain joins TRBV15 to TRBJ1-2; possibly TRBD1 for D (5 bases). Germline lookup yields CDR1 LNHNV and CDR2 YYDKDF (reference sequence). The CDR3 has 12 amino acids. Trimming cost V 5 bases and J 8 bases, with 12 bases left between them. The CDR3 loop reads CATSDGGWGYTF. Written as DNA, the CDR3 is TGTGCCACCAGCGACGGGGGATGGGGCTACACCTTC.

This chain links TRBV3-1 (or the pseudogene TRBV3-2) with TRBJ1-1; no definite D call. This CDR3 comprises 14 residues. Germline V gene lookup returns CDR1 LGHDT and CDR2 YNNKEL (reference sequence). V shed 1 base and J shed 6 bases, with 12 bases lying between them. The CDR3 sequence: CASSQALLLAEAFF. CDR3 in DNA: TGTGCCAGCAGCCAAGCGCTCCTACTCGCTGAAGCTTTCTTT.